One and the same sample provided the 27 T cell receptor beta chains below, sequenced in a study of metastatic and nonmetastatic thyroid tumors. TCRdb re-called clones from the PCR reads using MiXCR. The sample shows 5,000 to 6,500 clones, 30% to 45% of them seen only once. All patients were untreated before thyroid surgery. Sequencing was performed on tumor tissue. The receptor set was obtained from a male donor with papillary thyroid cancer or a benign thyroid nodule (not recorded which). Some clones in this sample may be carry-over from other donors' samples.

This clone showed up just once. The rearrangement links TRBV11-3 to TRBJ1-3; no clear D. This CDR3 contains 14 residues. Trimming took 5 bases from V and 0 from J, leaving 8 bases between them. Germline CDR1 reads SGHNT; CDR2 reads YENEEA. In DNA, the CDR3 is TGTGCCAGCAGCCCGACAAGCTCTGGAAACACCATATATTTT. Its protein product is CASSPTSSGNTIYF.

V and J are TRBV30 and TRBJ1-2; a possible D gene is TRBD1 (5 bases). Looked up from germline, CDR1 is GTSNPN and CDR2 is SVGIG (reference sequence). This CDR3 contains 13 residues. The V gene lost 3 bases and the J gene lost 3 bases, with 11 bases spanning the gap. The CDR3 nucleotides read TGTGCCTGGAGCTGGGGAGGGGACTATGGCTACACCTTC. Its translation is CAWSWGGDYGYTF.

With regard to this clone: The germline gene is not matched at one end of the junction; a read error may be the cause. The V gene is TRBV6-1, the J gene TRBJ1-5, with 7 bases lining up with TRBD1. Germline CDR1 is MNHNS and CDR2 is SASEGT. There are 13 residues in the CDR3. The CDR3 DNA follows: TGCGCCAGCAGTGTAAAACAGGGGCAGCCCCAGCATTTT. Protein sequence: CASSVKQGQPQHF.

V and J are TRBV20-1 and TRBJ2-5; 9 positions match TRBD1. This CDR3 comprises 15 residues. Germline V gives CDR1 DFQATT, CDR2 SNEGSKA (reference sequence). V was pared by 3 bases and J by 4 bases, with 9 bases of the junction left unmatched. The CDR3 is CSARPGQGGIETQYF. CDR3 sequence (DNA): TGCAGTGCTAGGCCGGGACAGGGTGGTATAGAGACCCAGTACTTC.

The chain joins TRBV2 to TRBJ2-3; no definite D call. Looked up from germline, CDR1 is SNHLY and CDR2 is FYNNEI. The CDR3 has 11 amino acids. Trimming left V 8 bases short and J 2 bases short, with 5 bases between. The CDR3 protein is CASSHTDTQYF. The CDR3 nucleotides are TGTGCCAGCTCTCACACAGATACGCAGTATTTT.

This CDR3 is CASSTGGYTSNQPQHF. Here the CDR3 DNA reads TGTGCCAGCTCCACAGGGGGGTATACGAGCAATCAGCCCCAGCATTTT. The chain recombines TRBV19 with TRBJ1-5; 8 bases align to TRBD1. This CDR3 region has 16 residues. Germline values: CDR1 LNHDA, CDR2 SQIVND (reference sequence). The junction had 11 bases not matched to a gene; V was cut back by 9 bases and J by 1 base. Full variable domain (missing parts from reference TRBV19 and TRBJ1-5): DGGITQSPKYLFRKEGQNVTLSCEQNLNHDAMYWYRQDPGQGLRLIYYSQIVNDFQKGDIAEGYSVSREKKESFPLTVTSAQKNPTAFYLCASSTGGYTSNQPQHFGDGTRLSIL.

The rearrangement joins TRBV5-4 to TRBJ1-1; D gene unclear. CDR3 length: 13 residues. V gave up 1 base and J gave up 11 bases, with 15 bases separating them. Germline CDR1 SGHNT, CDR2 YYREEE (reference sequence). In nucleotides, the CDR3 is TGTGCCAGCAGCTTGCCCCCATCCGAGGTCGCTTTCTTT. Residues: CASSLPPSEVAFF.

This sequence joins TRBV24-1 and TRBJ1-2; 9 bases map to TRBD1. The CDR3 loop spans 13 amino acids. Unmatched junction bases numbered 7, after V lost 9 bases and J lost 6 bases. CDR1 KGHDR and CDR2 SFDVKD come from the germline V gene. This CDR3 is CATSDRGSDGYTF. The DNA for the CDR3 is TGTGCCACCTCCGACAGGGGGAGCGATGGCTACACCTTC.

The chain uses TRBV2 and TRBJ2-2; possibly TRBD1 or TRBD2 for D (5 bases each). Trimming removed 2 bases at V and 7 bases at J, with 26 bases between. Germline V CDR1 and CDR2: SNHLY, FYNNEI. The CDR3 covers 19 residues. CDR3 sequence: CASSELWAEERGAHGELFF. CDR3 nucleotides: TGTGCCAGCAGTGAATTGTGGGCGGAAGAGAGAGGGGCCCACGGGGAGCTGTTTTTT.

The rearrangement uses TRBV28 and TRBJ2-7, with 8 bases aligning to TRBD2. V dropped 4 bases and J dropped 3; count of bases not matched to a gene: 17. The germline CDR1 and CDR2 sequences are MDHEN and SYDVKM. The CDR3 runs 18 residues. The CDR3 sequence: CASSSHGVTSGKRYEQYF. The DNA for the CDR3 is TGTGCCAGCAGTTCCCATGGTGTAACTAGCGGAAAACGCTACGAGCAGTACTTC.

In the case of this clone: The germline gene is not matched at one end of the junction; a read error may be the cause. The chain combines TRBV4-3 with TRBJ2-5; 10 positions match TRBD2. The CDR3 is 16 residues long. CDR1 is LGHNA and CDR2 is YSLEER in the germline V gene. CDR3 nucleotides: TGCGCCGGCAGCCAAGGAGGAGCGGGAGGGCAAGAGACCCAGTACTTC. Residues: CAGSQGGAGGQETQYF.

This clone was picked up a small number of times. The chain uses TRBV5-1 and TRBJ2-1; tentative D call: TRBD2 (6 bases). CDR3 length equals 13 residues. Germline CDR1 reads SGHRS; CDR2 reads YFSETQ. Between the trimmed V and J ends, which lost 4 bases and 6 bases, there was a span of 11 bases. The CDR3 nucleotides are TGCGCCAGCAGCGGACTACGGACCAATGAGCAGTTCTTC. Protein sequence: CASSGLRTNEQFF.

Only one count was recorded for this clone. This chain uses TRBV5-1 with TRBJ1-5; D remains unclear. The CDR3 runs 14 residues. CDR1 is SGHRS and CDR2 is YFSETQ in the germline V gene. V shed 0 bases and J shed 7 bases, with 11 bases lying between them. This chain's CDR3 is CASSLGHGEQPQHF. The CDR3 DNA follows: TGCGCCAGCAGCTTGGGACATGGGGAACAGCCCCAGCATTTT.

V and J are TRBV7-6 and TRBJ2-1; D may be TRBD2 (6 bases). Trimming removed 1 base from V and 10 bases from J, with 20 bases in between. The CDR3 is 16 amino acids. CDR1 and CDR2 (germline): SGHVS, FNYEAQ. CDR3 sequence (DNA): TGTGCCAGCAGCTTAGTTGTGACTAGGAAGGACCGCGAGCAGTTCTTC. Translated: CASSLVVTRKDREQFF.

This clone was observed a few times. The CDR3 coding sequence is TGTGCCAGCAGTCCCGGGACAGGGGAGGCTGGCTACACCTTC. It is translated as CASSPGTGEAGYTF. The V call is TRBV7-2, the J call TRBJ1-2; 10 bases line up with TRBD1. Trimming cost V 6 bases and J 7 bases; bases outside gene matches: 8. Germline V gene lookup returns CDR1 SGHTA and CDR2 FQGNSA. The CDR3 sequence is 14 residues long.

This clone showed up just once. V gene TRBV5-1 combines with J gene TRBJ1-1, with a weak D call TRBD1 (6 bases). Per the germline V gene, CDR1 is SGHRS and CDR2 is YFSETQ. The CDR3 contains 13 residues. Trimming removed 7 bases from V and 0 bases from J, with 10 bases in between. As DNA, the CDR3 is TGCGCCAGCCGTACAGGGTTGAACACTGAAGCTTTCTTT. Translating it yields CASRTGLNTEAFF.

The genes are TRBV20-1 and TRBJ2-3, with D unresolved. Trimming took off 1 base at V and 4 bases at J, with 12 bases between the two ends. CDR1 and CDR2 (germline): DFQATT, SNEGSKA (reference sequence). The CDR3 is made up of 14 amino acids. The CDR3 DNA is TGCAGTGCTAGAGGAGGTTTTGACGCAGATACGCAGTATTTT. It specifies CSARGGFDADTQYF.

In its sample, this clone was seen many times. CDR3 loop: CASSPANVLTF. Here the CDR3 DNA reads TGTGCCAGCAGTCCCGCCAACGTCCTGACTTTC. The chain carries TRBV12-3 or TRBV12-4 and TRBJ2-6; no clear D gene. V lost 5 bases and J lost 7, with 3 bases in between. The CDR3 sequence is 11 residues long.

This clone showed up just a few times. The junction departs from germline at one end; a sequencing error may be responsible. The genes are TRBV15 and TRBJ2-6, with no clear D. The CDR3 sequence is 16 residues long. Germline CDR1 reads LNHNV; CDR2 reads YYDKDF (reference sequence). CDR3 amino acids: CATSRDTYSGSNVLTF. CDR3 DNA sequence: TGTGCCACCAGCAGAGACACTTACTCTGGGTCCAACGTCCTGACTTTC. Combining the CDR3 with reference TRBV15 and TRBJ2-6 gives the whole variable domain DAMVIQNPRYQVTQFGKPVTLSCSQTLNHNVMYWYQQKSSQAPKLLFHYYDKDFNNEADTPDNFQSRRPNTSFCFLDIRSPGLGDTAMYLCATSRDTYSGSNVLTFGAGSRLTVL.

This clone was found a few times. CDR3 protein: CASSYSILQAQYF. As DNA, the CDR3 is TGTGCCAGCAGTTACTCGATCCTCCAGGCGCAGTATTTT. This chain uses TRBV6-5 with TRBJ2-3; D call uncertain. There are 13 residues in the CDR3. V was clipped by 0 bases and J by 10 bases, with 11 bases between them. Per germline, CDR1 MNHEY and CDR2 SVGAGI.

This chain joins TRBV7-9 and TRBJ2-1; 7 positions agree with TRBD1. CDR1 SEHNR and CDR2 FQNEAQ come from the germline V gene (reference sequence). The CDR3 spans 15 residues. V shed 3 bases and J 0 bases; nucleotides not matched to a gene: 2. This chain's CDR3 is CASSLDRNSYNEQFF. DNA of the CDR3: TGTGCCAGCAGCTTGGACAGGAACTCCTACAATGAGCAGTTCTTC.

This clone came up a few times. The chain has TRBV20-1 and TRBJ2-7; 10 nucleotides agree with TRBD1. This CDR3 has 14 residues. Germline V gene data show CDR1 as DFQATT and CDR2 as SNEGSKA (reference sequence). V lost 2 bases and J lost 5; bases outside the gene matches: 6. The CDR3 coding sequence is TGCAGTGCTAGACAAGGGACAGGGGTTAACGAGCAGTACTTC. Translation: CSARQGTGVNEQYF.

The rearrangement uses TRBV2 and TRBJ2-7, with D possibly being TRBD1 (6 bases). This CDR3 region has 13 residues. The V gene's germline CDR1 is SNHLY and CDR2 FYNNEI. V shed 8 bases and J shed 2 bases, with 13 bases lying between them. The CDR3 DNA reads as TGTGCCAGCTACCGGGACAAGACCTACGAGCAGTACTTC. Its protein product is CASYRDKTYEQYF.

By share, this clone ranks as medium-sized. The rearrangement links TRBV5-6 to TRBJ2-1; 8 bases line up with TRBD1. The CDR3 length is 16 residues. The junction had 12 bases not matched to a gene; V was cut back by 4 bases and J by 6 bases. From germline, CDR1 is SGHDT and CDR2 YYEEEE. CDR3 DNA sequence: TGTGCCAGCAGCGGCCTCGGGACAGGTTTTTTCAATGAGCAGTTCTTC. It translates to CASSGLGTGFFNEQFF.

This sequence joins TRBV28 and TRBJ2-6; 10 bases are a match to TRBD1. The CDR3 totals 17 residues. V trimming: 6 bases; J trimming: 0 bases; junction bases outside the gene matches: 5. Germline CDR1 is MDHEN and CDR2 is SYDVKM. This CDR3 reads CASRTGQGSSGANVLTF. The DNA of the CDR3 is TGTGCCAGCAGGACGGGACAGGGGAGCTCTGGGGCCAACGTCCTGACTTTC.

The chain employs TRBV12-3 or TRBV12-4 and TRBJ2-1, with D tentatively TRBD1 (6 bases). Trimming took off 5 bases at V and 7 bases at J, with 9 bases between the two ends. This CDR3 has 12 amino acids. The CDR3 bases are TGTGCCAGCAGTAGGGGACAAAATGAGCAGTTCTTC. It yields the protein CASSRGQNEQFF.

The genes are TRBV30 and TRBJ1-2; D is uncertain. Looked up from germline, CDR1 is GTSNPN and CDR2 is SVGIG (reference sequence). The germline V and J ends were trimmed by 4 bases and 6 bases, with 15 bases remaining between them. This CDR3 is 13 amino acids long. CDR3 nucleotides: TGTGCCTGGAACCTCCATGTGGGCAATGGCTACACCTTC. It yields the protein CAWNLHVGNGYTF.